Shown below are 6 T cell receptor beta chains from a single sample sequenced in a study of PD-L1 blockade in urothelial cancer. Using immunoSEQ multiplex PCR, the repertoire was profiled, and TCRdb retains in-frame clones only, with some absent. The sample records fewer than 90,000 clones, 85% to 95% being singletons. Specified time point: peripheral blood 6 weeks after treatment start. The starting material was PBMCs, obtained around atezolizumab (anti-PD-L1) treatment. The receptor set was obtained from a woman aged 80 or over with urothelial cancer.

This clone was found a few times. V and J are TRBV19 and TRBJ1-1; D unclear. The V end was cut by 1 base, the J end by 0 bases, with 9 bases between. Germline-derived CDR1 and CDR2 are LNHDA and SQIVND (reference sequence). The CDR3 length is 15 residues. The CDR3 protein is CASSIVASLNTEAFF. For the CDR3, the DNA is TGTGCCAGTAGTATAGTAGCCAGCTTGAACACTGAAGCTTTCTTT.

The rearrangement uses TRBV7-9 and TRBJ1-5; 7 bases are a match to TRBD1. This CDR3 is 17 amino acids long. The junction had 13 bases not matched to a gene; V was cut back by 7 bases and J by 1 base. The germline V gene has CDR1 SEHNR and CDR2 FQNEAQ (reference sequence). The CDR3, as DNA: TGTGCCAGCACGTACCAGACAGGGTCGGGGAGCAATCAGCCCCAGCATTTT. It translates to CASTYQTGSGSNQPQHF.

This clone is a singleton in its sample. The J gene is TRBJ1-2, the V gene TRBV6-5; 7 nucleotides agree with TRBD1. Germline V gene sequence: CDR1 MNHEY, CDR2 SVGAGI. The CDR3 is made up of 14 amino acids. The junction had 9 bases not matched to a gene; V was cut back by 3 bases and J by 8 bases. CDR3 residues: CASSYTGAEEGYTF. The CDR3 region has the DNA TGTGCCAGCAGTTATACAGGGGCAGAGGAGGGCTACACCTTC.

The chain uses TRBV28 and TRBJ1-5; a possible D gene is TRBD1 (5 bases). The germline V gene encodes CDR1 MDHEN and CDR2 SYDVKM. The CDR3 spans 12 residues. V lost 5 bases and J lost 5, with 7 bases in between. For the CDR3, the DNA is TGTGCCAGCAGTCCACAGGATCAGCCCCAGCATTTT. Residues: CASSPQDQPQHF. The variable domain in full, completed from reference TRBV28 and TRBJ1-5, reads DVKVTQSSRYLVKRTGEKVFLECVQDMDHENMFWYRQDPGLGLRLIYFSYDVKMKEKGDIPEGYSVSREKKERFSLILESASTNQTSMYLCASSPQDQPQHFGDGTRLSIL.

For the CDR3, the DNA is TGTGCCAGCAGCCCGCCGGGACAAGCCTCTGGAAACACCATATATTTT. The encoded protein is CASSPPGQASGNTIYF. The chain uses TRBV7-9 and TRBJ1-3; TRBD1 is a possible D gene (6 bases). Trimming shortened V by 5 bases and J by 0 bases, and 14 bases separated the two germline ends. The germline V gene encodes CDR1 SEHNR and CDR2 FQNEAQ (reference sequence). This CDR3 region has 16 residues.

The gene calls are TRBV10-3 and TRBJ1-4; tentatively, D is TRBD1 (5 bases). The germline V gene has CDR1 ENHRY and CDR2 SYGVKD. Trimming cost V 6 bases and J 7 bases, with 18 bases left between them. The CDR3 loop spans 15 amino acids. CDR3: CAIRGPGLRLEKLFF. The CDR3, as DNA: TGTGCCATCAGGGGGCCGGGCCTCAGGCTTGAAAAACTGTTTTTT.